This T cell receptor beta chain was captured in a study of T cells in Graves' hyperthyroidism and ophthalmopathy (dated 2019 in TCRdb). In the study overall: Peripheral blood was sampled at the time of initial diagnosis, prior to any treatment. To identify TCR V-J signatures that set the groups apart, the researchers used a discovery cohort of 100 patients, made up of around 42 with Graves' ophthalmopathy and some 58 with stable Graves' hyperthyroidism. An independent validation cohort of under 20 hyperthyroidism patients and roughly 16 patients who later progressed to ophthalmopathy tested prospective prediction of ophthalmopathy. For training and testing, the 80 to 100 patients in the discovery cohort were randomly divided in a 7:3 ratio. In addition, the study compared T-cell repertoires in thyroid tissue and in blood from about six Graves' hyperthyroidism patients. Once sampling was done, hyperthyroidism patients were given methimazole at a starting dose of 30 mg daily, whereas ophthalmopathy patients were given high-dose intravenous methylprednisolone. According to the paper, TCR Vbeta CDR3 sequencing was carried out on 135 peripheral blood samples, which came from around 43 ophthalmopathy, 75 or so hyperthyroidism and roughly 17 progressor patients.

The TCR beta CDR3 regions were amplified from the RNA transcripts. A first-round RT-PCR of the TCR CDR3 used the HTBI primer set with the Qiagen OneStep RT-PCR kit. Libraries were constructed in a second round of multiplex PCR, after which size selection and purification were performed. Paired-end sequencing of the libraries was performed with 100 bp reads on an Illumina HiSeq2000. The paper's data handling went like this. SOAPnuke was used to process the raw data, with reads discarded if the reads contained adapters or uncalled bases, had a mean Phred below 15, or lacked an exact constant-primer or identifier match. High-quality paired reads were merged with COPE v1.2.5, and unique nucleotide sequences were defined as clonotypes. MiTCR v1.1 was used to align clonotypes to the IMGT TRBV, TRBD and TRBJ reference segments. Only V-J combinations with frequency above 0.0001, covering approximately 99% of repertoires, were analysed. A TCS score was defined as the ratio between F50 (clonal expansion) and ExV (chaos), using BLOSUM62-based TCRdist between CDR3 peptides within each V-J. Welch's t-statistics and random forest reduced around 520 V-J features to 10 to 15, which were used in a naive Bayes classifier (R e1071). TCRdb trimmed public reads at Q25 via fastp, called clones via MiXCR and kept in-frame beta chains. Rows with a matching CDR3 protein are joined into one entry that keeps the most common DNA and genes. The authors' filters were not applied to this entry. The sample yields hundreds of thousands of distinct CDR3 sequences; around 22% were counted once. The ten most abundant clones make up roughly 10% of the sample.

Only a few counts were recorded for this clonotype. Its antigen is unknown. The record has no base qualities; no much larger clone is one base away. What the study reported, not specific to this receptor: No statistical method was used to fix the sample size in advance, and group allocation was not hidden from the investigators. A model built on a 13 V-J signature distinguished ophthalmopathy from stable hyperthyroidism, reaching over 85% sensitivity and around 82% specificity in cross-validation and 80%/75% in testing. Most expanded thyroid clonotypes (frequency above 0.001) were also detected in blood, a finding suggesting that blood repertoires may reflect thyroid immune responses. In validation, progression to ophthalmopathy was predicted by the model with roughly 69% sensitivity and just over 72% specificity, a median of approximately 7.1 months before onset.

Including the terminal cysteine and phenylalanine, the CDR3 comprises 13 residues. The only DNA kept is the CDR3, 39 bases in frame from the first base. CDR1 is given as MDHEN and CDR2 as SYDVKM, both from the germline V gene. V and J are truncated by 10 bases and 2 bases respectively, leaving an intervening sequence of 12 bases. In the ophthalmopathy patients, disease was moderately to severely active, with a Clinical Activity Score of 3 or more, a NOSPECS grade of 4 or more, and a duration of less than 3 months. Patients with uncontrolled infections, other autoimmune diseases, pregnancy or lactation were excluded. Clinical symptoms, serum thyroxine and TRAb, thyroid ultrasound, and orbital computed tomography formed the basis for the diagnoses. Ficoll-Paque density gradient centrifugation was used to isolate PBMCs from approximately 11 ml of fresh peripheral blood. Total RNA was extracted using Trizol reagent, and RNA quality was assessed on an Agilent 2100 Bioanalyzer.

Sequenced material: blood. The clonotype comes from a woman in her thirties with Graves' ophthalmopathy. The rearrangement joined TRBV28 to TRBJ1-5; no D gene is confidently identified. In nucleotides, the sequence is TGTGCCACACGGGTCCGCGGCAATCAGCCCCAGCATTTT. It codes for CATRVRGNQPQHF.